Shown below are 32 T cell receptor beta chains from a single sample sequenced in a study of human T cells and chemical hapten exposure (dated by TCRdb to about 2021). The time point label for this specimen denotes: pre-sensitization, week 0. Interpreted using the paper, the treatment or condition label stands for: therapeutic diphenylcyclopropenone sensitization with weekly scalp DPC. Library preparation employed RACE. Reads for this sample came from a NextSeq 500. TCRdb trimmed the raw reads at Q25, called clones with MiXCR and kept productive beta chains. Every distinct CDR3 protein forms one entry, paired with its most common genes and DNA. The sample table contains some 74,000 distinct CDR3 sequences; only one count was recorded for 14% of them. 4.6% of the sample comes from the top ten. Sequenced here: whole blood, sampled in connection with sensitization to the hapten diphenylcyclopropenone (DPC). The receptor source for this set is a woman between 50 and 59 years old with alopecia areata. Some clones in this sample may be carry-over from other donors' samples.

The table lists this clonotype with many counts. This sequence joins TRBV29-1 and TRBJ2-2; 11 bases match TRBD2. J lost 6 bases, V lost 4 bases, and 7 bases had no gene match. The CDR3 sequence is 15 residues long. Germline CDR1 reads SQVTM; CDR2 reads ANQGSEA. CDR3 loop: CSVALSGRASGELFF. For the CDR3, the DNA is TGCAGCGTTGCCCTTAGCGGGAGGGCCTCCGGGGAGCTGTTTTTT.

The chain uses TRBV20-1 and TRBJ2-7; TRBD1 matches 10 bases. J gave up 3 bases and V 2 bases, and 4 bases lay outside the gene matches. The germline CDR1 and CDR2 sequences are DFQATT and SNEGSKA (reference sequence). The CDR3 is 14 amino acids. CDR3 sequence: CSARIRDRGYEQYF. The CDR3 DNA sequence: TGCAGTGCTAGAATCCGGGACAGGGGCTACGAGCAGTACTTC.

This sequence joins TRBV14 and TRBJ1-6; 7 nucleotides agree with TRBD1. There are 15 residues in the CDR3. Trimming cost V 2 bases and J 7 bases; bases outside gene matches: 5. The V gene's germline CDR1 is SGHDN and CDR2 FVKESK. The CDR3 sequence is CASSQNRQGNSPLHF. As DNA, the CDR3 is TGTGCCAGCAGCCAAAACCGACAGGGAAATTCACCCCTCCACTTT. The full variable domain, completed using reference TRBV14 and TRBJ1-6, is EAGVTQFPSHSVIEKGQTVTLRCDPISGHDNLYWYRRVMGKEIKFLLHFVKESKQDESGMPNNRFLAERTGGTYSTLKVQPAELEDSGVYFCASSQNRQGNSPLHFGNGTRLTVT.

This clonotype was seen only a few times. The rearrangement links TRBV28 to TRBJ1-1, with D perhaps TRBD1 (6 bases). The CDR3 consists of 16 residues. V was cut by 1 base and J by 0 bases, with 12 bases left in between. Germline V gene lookup returns CDR1 MDHEN and CDR2 SYDVKM. CDR3: CASSLYEGVMNTEAFF. The DNA for the CDR3 is TGTGCCAGCAGTTTATACGAGGGGGTTATGAACACTGAAGCTTTCTTT. The whole variable domain, filled in from reference TRBV28 and TRBJ1-1, reads DVKVTQSSRYLVKRTGEKVFLECVQDMDHENMFWYRQDPGLGLRLIYFSYDVKMKEKGDIPEGYSVSREKKERFSLILESASTNQTSMYLCASSLYEGVMNTEAFFGQGTRLTVV.

A few counts support this clonotype. The chain recombines TRBV2 with TRBJ1-2; no clear D. V was cut by 6 bases and J by 0 bases, with 11 bases left in between. Germline-derived CDR1 and CDR2 are SNHLY and FYNNEI. The CDR3 consists of 14 residues. CDR3 amino acids: CASRLGSSNYGYTF. In DNA form, the CDR3 reads TGTGCCAGCAGGTTAGGTAGCTCTAACTATGGCTACACCTTC.

This clonotype was seen a few times. This sequence joins TRBV20-1 and TRBJ2-5; D is perhaps TRBD2 (6 bases). Trimming took 7 bases from V and 4 from J, leaving 16 bases between them. Germline V gene data show CDR1 as DFQATT and CDR2 as SNEGSKA (reference sequence). CDR3 length: 13 residues. CDR3 nucleotides: TGCAGTGTCCAGGTCCAGGGAGGAGAGACCCAGTACTTC. Protein sequence: CSVQVQGGETQYF.

V gene TRBV5-1 combines with J gene TRBJ2-4; D remains unclear. Trimming left V 1 base short and J 8 bases short, with 13 bases between. The CDR3 runs 14 residues. From germline, CDR1 is SGHRS and CDR2 YFSETQ. CDR3 protein: CASSLSRATDIQYF. CDR3 DNA sequence: TGCGCCAGCAGCTTGTCTCGAGCCACGGACATTCAGTACTTC. Drawing the rest from reference TRBV5-1 and TRBJ2-4, the complete variable domain is KAGVTQTPRYLIKTRGQQVTLSCSPISGHRSVSWYQQTPGQGLQFLFEYFSETQRNKGNFPGRFSGRQFSNSRSEMNVSTLELGDSALYLCASSLSRATDIQYFGAGTRLSVL.

In its sample, this clonotype was seen a few times. This sequence joins TRBV27 and TRBJ2-7; D is possibly TRBD1 (7 bases). The CDR3 consists of 13 residues. CDR1 and CDR2 (germline): MNHEY, SMNVEV (reference sequence). V was trimmed by 8 bases and J by 4 bases, leaving 15 bases between them. CDR3 sequence reads: CASRGDSLYEQYF. CDR3 nucleotides: TGTGCCAGCCGCGGGGACAGCCTATACGAGCAGTACTTC.

This clonotype has more than one count but fewer than ten. This chain joins TRBV6-2 or TRBV6-3 and TRBJ2-2; unclear D gene. The CDR3 extends over 13 amino acids. Germline lookup yields CDR1 MNHEY and CDR2 SVGEGT. V gave up 5 bases and J gave up 6 bases, with 10 bases separating them. The CDR3: CASSDPQPGELFF. CDR3 coding DNA: TGTGCCAGCAGTGACCCACAGCCCGGGGAGCTGTTTTTT.

V usage is TRBV18 and J usage is TRBJ2-7; maybe TRBD2 (6 bases). The CDR3 extends over 15 amino acids. The V gene's germline CDR1 is KGHSH and CDR2 LQKENI. The V end was cut by 5 bases, the J end by 3 bases, with 17 bases between. The CDR3 DNA follows: TGTGCCAGCTCAGACGAAATGGGAGGTTTCTACGAGCAGTACTTC. It is translated as CASSDEMGGFYEQYF.

V and J are TRBV20-1 and TRBJ2-7, with 8 bases fitting TRBD2. The CDR3 is made up of 12 amino acids. CDR1 DFQATT and CDR2 SNEGSKA come from the germline V gene (reference sequence). The J segment lost 6 bases and the V segment lost 6 bases, leaving 7 bases of the junction unmatched. The CDR3: CSARSGSFEQYF. The CDR3 nucleotides are TGCAGTGCCCGCAGCGGGAGCTTCGAGCAGTACTTC.

This clonotype has only a few counts. CDR3 bases: TGTGCCAGCGCGGGAGACATGAACACTGAAGCTTTCTTT. This translates into CASAGDMNTEAFF. The chain combines TRBV14 with TRBJ1-1; D remains ambiguous. The CDR3 length is 13 residues. CDR1 is SGHDN, CDR2 FVKESK, per germline. Trimming removed 8 bases at V and 0 bases at J, with 10 bases between.

Many counts were recorded for this clonotype. V usage is TRBV29-1 and J usage is TRBJ2-7; 8 bases match TRBD2. The CDR3 totals 14 residues. V lost 5 bases to trimming and J lost 0 bases; unmatched junction nucleotides: 6. CDR1 is SQVTM, CDR2 ANQGSEA, per germline. The CDR3 sequence is CSVTGTRNSYEQYF. For the CDR3, the DNA is TGCAGCGTTACCGGGACTAGAAACTCCTACGAGCAGTACTTC.

This clonotype appeared many times. The chain has TRBV6-5 and TRBJ1-2; no definite D call. Trimming removed 4 bases at V and 4 bases at J, with 10 bases between. In germline, CDR1 is MNHEY, CDR2 SVGAGI. The CDR3 covers 13 residues. Here the CDR3 reads CASSLRDGYGYTF. CDR3 nucleotides: TGTGCCAGCAGTTTACGTGACGGCTATGGCTACACCTTC.

This sequence joins TRBV4-3 and TRBJ2-7, with 9 bases lining up with TRBD2. The V segment lost 0 bases and the J segment 1 base; nucleotides outside the gene matches: 4. The CDR3 is 16 residues long. The germline V gene encodes CDR1 LGHNA and CDR2 YSLEER. As DNA, the CDR3 is TGCGCCAGCAGCCAAGAGATAAGCGGGGGGTCCTACGAGCAGTACTTC. Its protein product is CASSQEISGGSYEQYF.

The chain uses TRBV19 and TRBJ2-1; TRBD2 aligns across 9 bases. Germline-derived CDR1 and CDR2 are LNHDA and SQIVND (reference sequence). There are 15 residues in the CDR3. V lost 3 bases and J lost 8; bases outside the gene matches: 8. CDR3 nucleotide sequence: TGTGCCAGTAGTATTCAGGCGGGAGGGCGGTATGAGCAGTTCTTC. It codes for CASSIQAGGRYEQFF.

This clonotype was observed a handful of times. The J gene is TRBJ2-2, the V gene TRBV29-1, with TRBD1 as a possible D gene (5 bases). The length of the CDR3 is 13 residues. V was cut by 7 bases and J by 5 bases, with 14 bases left in between. In germline, CDR1 is SQVTM, CDR2 ANQGSEA. In nucleotides, the CDR3 is TGCAGCGCTGGTTTGTCAGGGACCGGGGAGCTGTTTTTT. Amino acids: CSAGLSGTGELFF.

This chain links TRBV7-2 with TRBJ2-6, with D tentatively TRBD1 (5 bases). V shed 6 bases and J shed 0 bases, with 6 bases lying between them. From germline, CDR1 is SGHTA and CDR2 FQGNSA. This CDR3 region has 14 residues. The CDR3 DNA is TGTGCCAGCAGGACAGACTCTGGGGCCAACGTCCTGACTTTC. As protein: CASRTDSGANVLTF.

V and J are TRBV3-1 and TRBJ2-7; 10 bases are shared with TRBD2. CDR1 and CDR2 (germline): LGHDT, YNNKEL (reference sequence). The CDR3 consists of 15 residues. V lost 6 bases and J lost 3; bases outside the gene matches: 8. The CDR3: CASRPSGRVFYEQYF. CDR3 bases: TGTGCCAGCAGGCCTAGCGGGAGAGTTTTCTACGAGCAGTACTTC.

The CDR3: CASSIDRTEWAFF. CDR3 DNA: TGTGCCAGTAGTATAGATCGAACAGAATGGGCTTTCTTT. The chain recombines TRBV19 with TRBJ1-1; D unresolved. The ends were cut back, 0 bases at V and 11 bases at J, with 13 bases in the middle. The CDR3 extends over 13 amino acids. Germline-derived CDR1 and CDR2 are LNHDA and SQIVND (reference sequence).

This sequence joins TRBV5-8 and TRBJ2-1, with D unclear. The germline V and J ends were trimmed by 5 bases and 9 bases, with 15 bases remaining between them. Germline-derived CDR1 and CDR2 are SGHTS and YDEGEE. The CDR3 has 13 residues. CDR3 sequence: CASSIPLSAEQFF. CDR3 DNA sequence: TGTGCCAGCAGTATCCCCCTCTCTGCTGAGCAGTTCTTC.

The CDR3: CASSQGGGAYEQYF. CDR3 DNA: TGTGCCAGCAGCCAGGGAGGTGGGGCCTACGAGCAGTACTTC. The chain combines TRBV3-1 with TRBJ2-7, with D perhaps matching TRBD2 (6 bases). Trimming took 3 bases from V and 2 from J, leaving 11 bases between them. This CDR3 is 14 amino acids long. Germline V CDR1 and CDR2: LGHDT, YNNKEL (reference sequence).

CDR3 in amino acids: CSVVTPPYGYTF. DNA for the CDR3: TGCAGCGTTGTCACCCCACCCTATGGCTACACCTTC. This chain links TRBV29-1 with TRBJ1-2; D gene ambiguous. The CDR3 runs 12 residues. Germline CDR1 reads SQVTM; CDR2 reads ANQGSEA. Between the trimmed V and J ends, which lost 4 bases and 4 bases, there was a span of 10 bases. Full variable domain (remainder filled in from reference TRBV29-1 and TRBJ1-2): SAVISQKPSRDICQRGTSLTIQCQVDSQVTMMFWYRQQPGQSLTLIATANQGSEATYESGFVIDKFPISRPNLTFSTLTVSNMSPEDSSIYLCSVVTPPYGYTFGSGTRLTVV.

The chain joins TRBV27 to TRBJ1-5; D not certain. Germline CDR1 and CDR2: MNHEY and SMNVEV (reference sequence). This CDR3 has 13 amino acids. V was shortened by 5 bases and J by 6 bases, with 11 bases between the two germline ends. CDR3 sequence (DNA): TGTGCCAGCAGTCTTATACGGGGTCAGCCCCAGCATTTT. Translated, it gives CASSLIRGQPQHF.

This clonotype was found a few times. This sequence joins TRBV18 and TRBJ1-1; the D gene is possibly TRBD1 (5 bases). There are 16 residues in the CDR3. Between the trimmed V and J ends, which lost 0 bases and 4 bases, there was a span of 15 bases. Germline assignment: CDR1 KGHSH and CDR2 LQKENI. CDR3: CASSPPMGAGGTEAFF. In DNA form, the CDR3 reads TGTGCCAGCTCACCACCGATGGGCGCTGGGGGCACTGAAGCTTTCTTT.

This clonotype appeared a few times. The V gene is TRBV15, the J gene TRBJ2-7, with D perhaps being TRBD1 or TRBD2 (6 bases each). V lost 5 bases and J 4 bases, leaving 18 bases between the germline ends. Germline CDR1 is LNHNV and CDR2 is YYDKDF (reference sequence). The CDR3 runs 15 residues. The DNA for the CDR3 is TGTGCCACCAGCTCTCAGCTGGGGGGCGGGTACGAGCAGTACTTC. Amino acids: CATSSQLGGGYEQYF.

This clonotype was counted only a few times. The chain links TRBV20-1 to TRBJ2-3; 7 bases are shared with TRBD2. V dropped 4 bases and J dropped 4; count of bases not matched to a gene: 5. The CDR3 has 13 residues. Germline-derived CDR1 and CDR2 are DFQATT and SNEGSKA (reference sequence). CDR3: CSATGLVADTQYF. The CDR3 DNA is TGCAGTGCTACCGGACTAGTCGCAGATACGCAGTATTTT.

The genes are TRBV28 and TRBJ2-7; tentatively, D is TRBD1 (6 bases). The CDR3 totals 15 residues. V was shortened by 2 bases and J by 3 bases, with 14 bases between the two germline ends. Germline assignment: CDR1 MDHEN and CDR2 SYDVKM. CDR3 nucleotide sequence: TGTGCCAGCAGTTTACCGGACAGAGGTATCTACGAGCAGTACTTC. Translating gives CASSLPDRGIYEQYF.

The chain employs TRBV20-1 and TRBJ2-7; 8 bases are shared with TRBD2. V shed 2 bases and J 3 bases; nucleotides not matched to a gene: 6. The germline CDR1 and CDR2 sequences are DFQATT and SNEGSKA (reference sequence). The CDR3 is 14 amino acids. CDR3 bases: TGCAGTGCTAGACCGGGACTAGGTAGCTACGAGCAGTACTTC. This codes for CSARPGLGSYEQYF.

The CDR3 nucleotides read TGTGCCAGCAGTTACTCTGTAGCGGGAGACGAGCAGTACTTC. Translation: CASSYSVAGDEQYF. The chain combines TRBV6-5 with TRBJ2-7; 9 positions agree with TRBD2. This CDR3 has 14 amino acids. The V and J ends lost 0 bases and 5 bases, in that order; junction bases with no gene match: 2. The germline V gene encodes CDR1 MNHEY and CDR2 SVGAGI.

This clonotype was seen a handful of times. The chain carries TRBV29-1 and TRBJ2-4, with 9 bases identical to TRBD1. Trimming at V came to 3 bases and at J to 4 bases, leaving 13 bases not matched to a gene. Germline V CDR1 and CDR2: SQVTM, ANQGSEA. This CDR3 comprises 17 residues. The CDR3 protein is CSVEALLGTGRKNIQYF. The CDR3 DNA sequence: TGCAGCGTTGAGGCACTGTTAGGGACAGGGAGAAAAAACATTCAGTACTTC.

This clonotype was detected only a few times. This chain joins TRBV6-1 and TRBJ1-1, with 8 bases identical to TRBD1. Germline-derived CDR1 and CDR2 are MNHNS and SASEGT. This CDR3 has 14 residues. The V gene end was trimmed by 4 bases and the J gene end by 1 base; junction bases not matched to a gene: 2. The CDR3 region is CASSGQGRNTEAFF. CDR3 sequence (DNA): TGTGCCAGCAGTGGACAGGGGCGGAACACTGAAGCTTTCTTT.